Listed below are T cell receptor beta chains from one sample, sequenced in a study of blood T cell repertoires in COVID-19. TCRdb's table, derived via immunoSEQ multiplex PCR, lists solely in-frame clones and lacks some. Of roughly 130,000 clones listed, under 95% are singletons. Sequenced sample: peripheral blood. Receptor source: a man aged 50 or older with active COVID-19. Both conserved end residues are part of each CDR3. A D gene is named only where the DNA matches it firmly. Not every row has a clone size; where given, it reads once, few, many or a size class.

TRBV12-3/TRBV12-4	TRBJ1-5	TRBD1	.	TGTGCCAGCATAGGGACAGGGAATCAGCCCCAGCATTTT	CASIGTGNQPQHF
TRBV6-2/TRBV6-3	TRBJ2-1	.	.	TGTGCCAGCAGTTACCGTTTCTCGGCGGGTTACAATGAGCAGTTCTTC	CASSYRFSAGYNEQFF
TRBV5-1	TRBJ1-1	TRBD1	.	TGCGCCAGCAGCTTGGGACAGGGGGCTTTTAGGAACACTGAAGCTTTCTTT	CASSLGQGAFRNTEAFF
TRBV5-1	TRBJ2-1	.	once	TGCGCCAGCAGCACGACAGGCAATGAGCAGTTCTTC	CASSTTGNEQFF
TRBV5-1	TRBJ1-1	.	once	TGCGCCAGCAGCTTGGAGCCAGGGTCTGAAGCTTTCTTT	CASSLEPGSEAFF
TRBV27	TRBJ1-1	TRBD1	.	TGTGCCAGCAGTCCGGGGACAGGGCGAACTGAAGCTTTCTTT	CASSPGTGRTEAFF
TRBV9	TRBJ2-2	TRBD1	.	TGTGCCAGCAGCGTAGTACAGGGGTACAGCGGGGAGCTGTTTTTT	CASSVVQGYSGELFF
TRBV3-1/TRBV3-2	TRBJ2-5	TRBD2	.	TGTGCCAGCAGCCAAGTTTCCAGCGGGGGCACAGAGACCCAGTACTTC	CASSQVSSGGTETQYF
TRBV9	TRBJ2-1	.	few	TGTGCCAGCAGCGTATGGGAGGGGGGGCCTCAGAATGAGCAGTTCTTC	CASSVWEGGPQNEQFF
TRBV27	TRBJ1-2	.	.	TGTGCCAGCAGTTTAAGGGGCTATGGCTACACCTTC	CASSLRGYGYTF
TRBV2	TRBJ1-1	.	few	TGTGCCAGCAGTGAAGAGCGGGCTTCAACTGAAGCTTTCTTT	CASSEERASTEAFF
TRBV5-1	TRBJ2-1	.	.	TGCGCCAGCAGCTTGGCTGTCGGGGGTAACAATGAGCAGTTCTTC	CASSLAVGGNNEQFF
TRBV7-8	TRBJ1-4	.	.	TGTGCCAGCAGCCCCCATGAGGGAAATGAAAAACTGTTTTTT	CASSPHEGNEKLFF
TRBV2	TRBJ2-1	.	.	TGTGCCAGCAGCCGGGATCATTCCTACAATGAGCAGTTCTTC	CASSRDHSYNEQFF
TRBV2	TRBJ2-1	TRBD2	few	TGTGCCAGCAGGGGAGTGGGAGGGCCCTACAATGAGCAGTTCTTC	CASRGVGGPYNEQFF
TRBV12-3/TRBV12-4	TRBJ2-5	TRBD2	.	TGTGCCAGCACTCCGGGAGGGCGGGAGACCCAGTACTTC	CASTPGGRETQYF
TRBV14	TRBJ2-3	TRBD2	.	TGTGCCAGCAGCCAAGATAGCCGCCTAGCGGGACCTCACGATACGCAGTATTTT	CASSQDSRLAGPHDTQYF
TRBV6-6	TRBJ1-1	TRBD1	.	TGTGCCAGCAGTTACGGTCAGGGGGTCGCTGAAGCTTTCTTT	CASSYGQGVAEAFF
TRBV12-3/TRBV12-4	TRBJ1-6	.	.	TGTGCCAGCAGCCCTGCGGATAATTCACCCCTCCACTTT	CASSPADNSPLHF
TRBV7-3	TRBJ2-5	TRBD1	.	TGTGCCAGCAGCTCCGGGACAGGGGGCTCGGAGACCCAGTACTTC	CASSSGTGGSETQYF